The clone carrying this T cell receptor beta chain turned up a few times. Its antigen is unknown. These data are taken from a study of T cell repertoires in cytomegalovirus infection. The study, taken as a whole, reports: The cumulative frequency of public TCR beta families distinguished individuals who carried CMV together with the relevant HLA. HLA-C-restricted CMV clonotypes gave the most frequent clonotype in two of eight donors.

The CDR3 is made up of 13 amino acids. Trimming cost V 3 bases and J 10 bases, with 10 bases left between them. CDR1 and CDR2 (germline): SGHTA, FQGNSA. One entry per CDR3 protein results from TCRdb running MiXCR on the reads. The table lists around 500,000 distinct CDR3 sequences, about 39% of them singletons, with around two fifths in the top ten. This clonotype was sampled from a human donor in good health (CMV status not recorded). Some clones in this sample may be carry-over from other donors' samples. J is TRBJ1-6 and V is TRBV7-2; D is possibly TRBD1 (6 bases). The sequences come from cultured PBMCs, collected from culture after CMV antigen stimulation. CDR3 in amino acids: CASSFRGNSPLHF. The DNA of the CDR3 is TGTGCCAGCAGCTTCAGGGGTAACTCACCCCTCCACTTT.